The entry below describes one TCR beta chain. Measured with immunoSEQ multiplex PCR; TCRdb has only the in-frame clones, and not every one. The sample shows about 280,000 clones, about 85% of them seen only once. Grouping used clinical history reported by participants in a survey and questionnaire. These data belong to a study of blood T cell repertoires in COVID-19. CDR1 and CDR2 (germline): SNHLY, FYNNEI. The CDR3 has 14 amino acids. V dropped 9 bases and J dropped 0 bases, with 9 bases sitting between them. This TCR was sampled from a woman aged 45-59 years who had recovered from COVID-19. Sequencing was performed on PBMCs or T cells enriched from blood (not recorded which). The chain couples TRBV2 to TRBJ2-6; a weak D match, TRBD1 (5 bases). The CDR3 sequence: CARRDSSGANVLTF. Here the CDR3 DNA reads TGTGCCAGAAGAGACAGCTCTGGGGCCAACGTCCTGACTTTC.